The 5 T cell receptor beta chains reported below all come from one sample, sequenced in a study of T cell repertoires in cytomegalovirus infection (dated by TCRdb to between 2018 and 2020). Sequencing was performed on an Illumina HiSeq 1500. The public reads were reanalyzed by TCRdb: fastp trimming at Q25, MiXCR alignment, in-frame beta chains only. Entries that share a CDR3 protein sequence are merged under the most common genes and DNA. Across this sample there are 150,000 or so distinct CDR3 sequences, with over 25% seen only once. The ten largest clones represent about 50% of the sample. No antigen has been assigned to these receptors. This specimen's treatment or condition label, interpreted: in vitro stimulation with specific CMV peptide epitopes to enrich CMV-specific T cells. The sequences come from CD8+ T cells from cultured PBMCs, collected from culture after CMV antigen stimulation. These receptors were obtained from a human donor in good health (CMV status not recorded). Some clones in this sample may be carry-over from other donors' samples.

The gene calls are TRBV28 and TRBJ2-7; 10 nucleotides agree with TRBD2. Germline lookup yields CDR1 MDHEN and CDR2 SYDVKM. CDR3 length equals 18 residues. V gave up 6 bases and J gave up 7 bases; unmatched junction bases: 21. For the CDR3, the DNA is TGTGCCAGCAGCCTGGCGCTAGCGGGGGAAGGAAGCCTATATGAGCAGTACTTC. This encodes CASSLALAGEGSLYEQYF.

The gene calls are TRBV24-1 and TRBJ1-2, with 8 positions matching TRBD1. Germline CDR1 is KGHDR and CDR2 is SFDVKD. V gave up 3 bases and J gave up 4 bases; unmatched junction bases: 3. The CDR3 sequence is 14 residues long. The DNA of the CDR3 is TGTGCCACCAGTGATAGGGACAGGTCCTATGGCTACACCTTC. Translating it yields CATSDRDRSYGYTF.

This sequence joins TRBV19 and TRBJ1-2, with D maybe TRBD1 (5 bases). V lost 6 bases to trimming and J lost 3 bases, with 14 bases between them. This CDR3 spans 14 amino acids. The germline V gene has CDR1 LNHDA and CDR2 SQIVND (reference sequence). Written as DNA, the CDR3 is TGTGCCAGTAGGCTGGGGGGATCCTACTATGGCTACACCTTC. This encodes CASRLGGSYYGYTF.

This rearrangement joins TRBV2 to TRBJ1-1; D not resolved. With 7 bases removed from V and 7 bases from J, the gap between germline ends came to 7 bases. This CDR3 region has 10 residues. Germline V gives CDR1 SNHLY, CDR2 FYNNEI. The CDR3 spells CASITDEAFF. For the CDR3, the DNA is TGTGCCAGCATCACGGATGAAGCTTTCTTT.

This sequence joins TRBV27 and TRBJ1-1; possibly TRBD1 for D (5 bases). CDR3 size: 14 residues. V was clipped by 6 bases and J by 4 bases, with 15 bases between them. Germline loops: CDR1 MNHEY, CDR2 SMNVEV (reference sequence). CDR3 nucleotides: TGTGCCAGCAGCTGGGACGGGACGGTCACTGAAGCTTTCTTT. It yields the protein CASSWDGTVTEAFF.